The 9 T cell receptor beta chains below were found in one sample sequenced in a study of CD8 T cells in Susac syndrome. With random hexamers, reverse transcription was performed on about 0.5 to 1 ug of RNA. Each CDR3 protein gets one entry after TCRdb re-called the immunoSEQ multiplex PCR reads with MiXCR. The sample has approximately 270,000 distinct CDR3 sequences; approximately 92% are singletons. The sample consisted of CD4+ T cells from PBMCs. The origin of the receptors is a human donor with multiple sclerosis.

This rearrangement joins TRBV29-1 to TRBJ2-6; no clear D gene. V lost 3 bases to trimming and J lost 0 bases, with 3 bases between them. Germline lookup yields CDR1 SQVTM and CDR2 ANQGSEA. The CDR3 consists of 13 residues. CDR3 sequence reads: CSVEDSGANVLTF. CDR3 sequence (DNA): TGCAGCGTTGAGGACTCTGGGGCCAACGTCCTGACTTTC. Looking up the rest from reference TRBV29-1 and TRBJ2-6 gives the full variable domain: SAVISQKPSRDICQRGTSLTIQCQVDSQVTMMFWYRQQPGQSLTLIATANQGSEATYESGFVIDKFPISRPNLTFSTLTVSNMSPEDSSIYLCSVEDSGANVLTFGAGSRLTVL.

The chain uses TRBV24-1 and TRBJ2-5, with D perhaps assigned TRBD1 or TRBD2 (5 bases each). Germline CDR1 and CDR2: KGHDR and SFDVKD. CDR3 length: 16 amino acids. The V and J ends lost 4 bases and 2 bases respectively, with 16 bases between them. The CDR3 reads CATSDPGRSVQETQYF. CDR3 in DNA: TGTGCCACCAGTGACCCGGGACGGTCGGTACAAGAGACCCAGTACTTC.

This sequence joins TRBV18 and TRBJ1-2, with TRBD1 matching over 8 bases. The CDR3 has 18 residues. Germline assignment: CDR1 KGHSH and CDR2 LQKENI. V shed 4 bases, J shed 7 bases, and the junction held 20 bases outside the gene matches. CDR3 coding DNA: TGTGCCAGCTCACTCCGGGACCCGGTAGGACAGGGATTGTCTGGCTACACCTTC. Amino acids: CASSLRDPVGQGLSGYTF.

The chain joins TRBV4-1 to TRBJ1-4, with 9 bases fitting TRBD1. Trimming cost V 6 bases and J 4 bases; bases outside gene matches: 3. This CDR3 has 14 residues. Looked up from germline, CDR1 is MGHRA and CDR2 is YSYEKL. This CDR3 is CASRKTGGNEKLFF. Here the CDR3 DNA reads TGCGCCAGCAGGAAGACAGGGGGTAATGAAAAACTGTTTTTT.

This clonotype was detected only once. The chain carries TRBV30 and TRBJ2-7; unclear D gene. The length of the CDR3 is 13 residues. CDR1 and CDR2 (germline): GTSNPN, SVGIG (reference sequence). V was cut by 4 bases and J by 2 bases, with 12 bases left in between. CDR3 DNA sequence: TGTGCCTGGAATCAAGTAGTGACCTACGAGCAGTACTTC. Translation: CAWNQVVTYEQYF. The full variable domain, in which reference TRBV30 and TRBJ2-7 provide the parts outside the CDR3, is SQTIHQWPATLVQPVGSPLSLECTVEGTSNPNLYWYRQAAGRGLQLLFYSVGIGQISSEVPQNLSASRPQDRQFILSSKKLLLSDSGFYLCAWNQVVTYEQYFGPGTRLTVT.

The chain carries TRBV14 and TRBJ1-1; possibly TRBD1 for D (6 bases). The CDR3 totals 15 residues. Germline V gene lookup returns CDR1 SGHDN and CDR2 FVKESK. The V and J ends lost 5 bases and 4 bases respectively, with 17 bases between them. CDR3 region: CASSFLGGPVTEAFF. In nucleotides, the CDR3 is TGTGCCAGCAGCTTTCTTGGGGGGCCGGTCACTGAAGCTTTCTTT.

The gene calls are TRBV9 and TRBJ2-1, with 15 bases fitting TRBD2. V lost 3 bases and J lost 8; bases outside the gene matches: 9. The V gene's germline CDR1 is SGDLS and CDR2 YYNGEE. The CDR3 covers 17 residues. The CDR3 DNA reads TGTGCCAGCAGCGCGAGCGGACTAGCGGGGGGGCTCTATGAGCAGTTCTTC. Translating gives CASSASGLAGGLYEQFF.

The CDR3: CSARRGTSGYNEQFF. The CDR3 nucleotides are TGCAGTGCTAGGAGGGGGACTAGCGGATACAATGAGCAGTTCTTC. The chain joins TRBV20-1 to TRBJ2-1; 11 bases align to TRBD2. The CDR3 is made up of 15 amino acids. Germline lookup yields CDR1 DFQATT and CDR2 SNEGSKA (reference sequence). Unmatched junction bases numbered 5, after V lost 3 bases and J lost 4 bases.

This chain links TRBV4-1 with TRBJ1-5, with TRBD1 matching over 9 bases. From germline, CDR1 is MGHRA and CDR2 YSYEKL. With 0 bases clipped from V and 9 bases from J, the junction kept 6 bases outside the gene matches. The CDR3 loop spans 15 amino acids. For the CDR3, the DNA is TGCGCCAGCAGCCAAGATCGGGACAGGGTAGTGCCCCAGCATTTT. Encoded protein: CASSQDRDRVVPQHF.